A single sample gave rise to the 21 T cell receptor beta chains below, sequenced in a study of early T cells in non-severe SARS-CoV-2 infection. TCRdb processed the 5' RACE reads anew with MiXCR; each CDR3 protein has one entry. The sample shows 98,000 or so distinct CDR3 sequences, approximately 12% of them seen only once. The sequencing here drew on whole blood, taken at baseline. These receptors all stem from an adult who was a healthcare worker with PCR-confirmed SARS-CoV-2 infection or an uninfected control (not recorded which).

This chain links TRBV12-3 or TRBV12-4 with TRBJ2-3, with a weak D call TRBD1 (5 bases). V lost 2 bases, J lost 1 base, and 10 bases lay in between. CDR3 length: 15 amino acids. The CDR3, as DNA: TGTGCCAGCAGTTTAAACAGGCCGGGCACAGATACGCAGTATTTT. Translating it yields CASSLNRPGTDTQYF.

This clonotype was counted between two and nine times. The rearrangement uses TRBV12-5 and TRBJ1-2; TRBD1 matches 10 bases. The junction had 10 bases not matched to a gene; V was cut back by 6 bases and J by 9 bases. Germline V CDR1 and CDR2: LGHNT, FRNRAP. CDR3 length: 14 amino acids. Here the CDR3 reads CASGAPDRGARYTF. Written as DNA, the CDR3 is TGTGCTAGTGGAGCCCCGGACAGGGGGGCTCGCTACACCTTC.

The rearrangement uses TRBV10-2 and TRBJ2-3, with unresolved D. The V gene lost 4 bases and the J gene lost 2 bases, with 10 bases spanning the gap. CDR1 and CDR2 (germline): WSHSY, SAAADI. CDR3 size: 14 residues. As DNA, the CDR3 is TGCGCCAGCAGTGGATTACCCGTCACAGATACGCAGTATTTT. As protein: CASSGLPVTDTQYF.

There are a few counts of this clonotype. V gene TRBV7-6 combines with J gene TRBJ2-7, with D unclear. V was pared by 0 bases and J by 3 bases, with 6 bases between. Per germline, CDR1 SGHVS and CDR2 FNYEAQ. The CDR3 has 13 residues. Here the CDR3 DNA reads TGTGCCAGCAGCTTAGCGCTTATCTACGAGCAGTACTTC. Its translation: CASSLALIYEQYF.

This clonotype has only a few counts. J is TRBJ1-3 and V is TRBV12-3 or TRBV12-4; TRBD1 aligns across 8 bases. The CDR3 loop spans 16 amino acids. V shed 8 bases and J 4 bases; nucleotides not matched to a gene: 13. CDR3 region: CASGRAGQALGNTIYF. CDR3 in DNA: TGTGCCAGCGGCCGGGCGGGACAGGCGCTCGGAAACACCATATATTTT.

This clonotype was recorded a few times. The V gene is TRBV12-3 or TRBV12-4, the J gene TRBJ1-6; 7 bases are a match to TRBD1. This CDR3 spans 18 amino acids. J was trimmed by 0 bases and V by 6 bases; bases with no gene match: 11. CDR3 amino acids: CASSYLGQRSSYNSPLHF. The CDR3 nucleotides read TGTGCCAGCAGCTACCTGGGACAGAGGAGCTCCTATAATTCACCCCTCCACTTT.

This clonotype was seen a few times. V is TRBV28 and J is TRBJ1-1, with a possible D match to TRBD1 (6 bases). V was clipped by 1 base and J by 4 bases, with 10 bases between them. The CDR3 extends over 14 amino acids. Germline CDR1 reads MDHEN; CDR2 reads SYDVKM. The CDR3 bases are TGTGCCAGCAGTTTATCACACAGGGCCACTGAAGCTTTCTTT. Translating it yields CASSLSHRATEAFF.

This clonotype was counted many times. This sequence joins TRBV7-9 and TRBJ1-1; tentatively, D is TRBD1 (5 bases). The length of the CDR3 is 13 residues. Germline CDR1 is SEHNR and CDR2 is FQNEAQ (reference sequence). V was cut by 3 bases and J by 9 bases, with 14 bases left in between. The CDR3 DNA follows: TGTGCCAGCAGCTTTGGGGGAGCAGAAAAAGCTTTCTTT. Translation: CASSFGGAEKAFF.

By sample share, this clonotype is medium-sized (0.01 to 0.1%). The chain carries TRBV18 and TRBJ1-2, with 7 positions matching TRBD1. Trimming took 3 bases from V and 6 from J; bases not matched to a gene: 7. Germline V gene lookup returns CDR1 KGHSH and CDR2 LQKENI. The CDR3 covers 14 residues. The CDR3 here is CASSPSTGRDGYTF. Written as DNA, the CDR3 is TGTGCCAGCTCACCCTCGACAGGGAGGGATGGCTACACCTTC. The whole variable domain, filled in from reference TRBV18 and TRBJ1-2, reads NAGVMQNPRHLVRRRGQEARLRCSPMKGHSHVYWYRQLPEEGLKFMVYLQKENIIDESGMPKERFSAEFPKEGPSILRIQQVVRGDSAAYFCASSPSTGRDGYTFGSGTRLTVV.

This clonotype was observed many times. The chain joins TRBV19 to TRBJ1-2; 7 bases match TRBD1. V lost 5 bases, J lost 7 bases, and 10 bases stayed unmatched. Germline values: CDR1 LNHDA, CDR2 SQIVND (reference sequence). The CDR3 consists of 14 residues. CDR3 residues: CASSPDPQGSGYTF. The CDR3 region has the DNA TGTGCCAGTAGTCCAGACCCACAGGGGAGTGGCTACACCTTC.

The chain joins TRBV7-3 to TRBJ2-7, with D possibly matching TRBD1 (6 bases). From germline, CDR1 is SGHTA and CDR2 FQGTGA. The V end was cut by 3 bases, the J end by 3 bases, with 9 bases between. CDR3 length: 13 residues. The CDR3 reads CASSFEGGYEQYF. The CDR3 DNA reads TGTGCCAGCAGCTTCGAAGGGGGCTACGAGCAGTACTTC.

This chain uses TRBV18 with TRBJ1-6; D is unresolved. V lost 3 bases and J lost 7, with 7 bases in between. CDR1 and CDR2 (germline): KGHSH, LQKENI. The CDR3 contains 13 residues. The CDR3 DNA sequence: TGTGCCAGCTCACCTTCAGAAAATTCACCCCTCCACTTT. Residues: CASSPSENSPLHF.

The sample holds a few counts of this clonotype. This chain joins TRBV15 and TRBJ2-1; D is unclear. CDR3 length equals 18 residues. Between the trimmed V and J ends, which lost 4 bases and 0 bases, there was a span of 19 bases. The germline V gene has CDR1 LNHNV and CDR2 YYDKDF (reference sequence). In nucleotides, the CDR3 is TGTGCCACCAGCACCACACTTACCCTCTCGAGCTCCTACAATGAGCAGTTCTTC. Protein: CATSTTLTLSSSYNEQFF.

The sample holds many counts of this clonotype. The chain has TRBV6-5 and TRBJ1-4; TRBD1 matches at 12 bases. Germline V gives CDR1 MNHEY, CDR2 SVGAGI. The CDR3 loop spans 14 amino acids. V lost 5 bases and J lost 8; bases outside the gene matches: 3. As DNA, the CDR3 is TGTGCCAGCAGTGACGGGACAGGGGGCGAAAAACTGTTTTTT. Translating it yields CASSDGTGGEKLFF.

The rearrangement joins TRBV5-6 to TRBJ1-1; possibly TRBD1 for D (6 bases). V lost 2 bases to trimming and J lost 4 bases, with 15 bases between them. This CDR3 is 15 amino acids long. CDR1 is SGHDT and CDR2 is YYEEEE in the germline V gene. In DNA form, the CDR3 reads TGTGCCAGCAGCTTCTGGAGACAGGTCGGCACTGAAGCTTTCTTT. Translated, it gives CASSFWRQVGTEAFF.

This clonotype was detected a few times. V usage is TRBV7-8 and J usage is TRBJ1-3; D is unresolved. CDR3 length: 13 amino acids. Germline CDR1 reads SGHVS; CDR2 reads FQNEAQ. With 3 bases removed from V and 2 bases from J, the gap between germline ends came to 5 bases. The CDR3 is CASSFFPGNTIYF. DNA of the CDR3: TGTGCCAGCAGCTTTTTTCCTGGAAACACCATATATTTT.

The genes are TRBV20-1 and TRBJ1-6, with a possible D match to TRBD1 (5 bases). With 0 bases removed from V and 9 bases from J, the gap between germline ends came to 9 bases. The CDR3 has 13 residues. Germline V lookup: CDR1 DFQATT, CDR2 SNEGSKA (reference sequence). The chain's CDR3 is CSARDSQGSPLHF. As DNA, the CDR3 is TGCAGTGCTAGAGATTCTCAGGGTTCACCCCTCCACTTT.

This clonotype was seen many times. The chain joins TRBV6-5 to TRBJ2-7; D uncertain. There are 12 residues in the CDR3. Deletions cut 2 bases from V and 3 bases from J, with 5 bases between. Germline lookup yields CDR1 MNHEY and CDR2 SVGAGI. CDR3 loop: CASSYGHYEQYF. The CDR3 coding sequence is TGTGCCAGCAGTTACGGCCACTACGAGCAGTACTTC.

The chain links TRBV3-1 to TRBJ1-1; no firm D call. This CDR3 has 11 amino acids. The V gene lost 5 bases and the J gene lost 7 bases, with 8 bases spanning the gap. Germline-derived CDR1 and CDR2 are LGHDT and YNNKEL (reference sequence). The CDR3 loop reads CASSSLFEAFF. CDR3 nucleotides: TGTGCCAGCAGCTCTCTATTTGAAGCTTTCTTT.

This clonotype occurred a few times. The rearrangement links TRBV20-1 to TRBJ1-5; TRBD1 is a possible D gene (5 bases). CDR1 is DFQATT and CDR2 is SNEGSKA in the germline V gene (reference sequence). This CDR3 is built from 14 residues. Trimming removed 6 bases from V and 2 bases from J, with 14 bases in between. The CDR3 DNA reads TGCAGTGCCGAAAGTGCCAGGGGCAATCAGCCCCAGCATTTT. It yields the protein CSAESARGNQPQHF.

This clonotype has a handful of counts. This chain uses TRBV27 with TRBJ2-2; D unresolved. Trimming cost V 0 bases and J 1 base, with 0 bases left between them. The CDR3 extends over 13 amino acids. Germline values: CDR1 MNHEY, CDR2 SMNVEV (reference sequence). The CDR3 is CASSLSNTGELFF. The CDR3 region has the DNA TGTGCCAGCAGTTTATCGAACACCGGGGAGCTGTTTTTT.